This TCR beta chain derives from a study of blood T cell repertoires in COVID-19 (dated by TCRdb to the early 2020s). For the study in its entirety: Samples from collaborators originated in the United States, Italy and Spain and spanned both the acute and convalescent phases of COVID-19. Subjects who had been exposed to COVID-19, were actively infected with it, or had recovered from it provided the deeply sampled blood TCRbeta repertoires that made up the dataset. The repertoires were made available in a free public database intended to serve as a resource for research on the immune response to SARS-CoV-2. The samples were drawn from two sources: the first 160 participants of the ongoing ImmuneRACE study, and 1,000 to 1,500 subjects contributed by 6 global collaborators. Where available, HLA class I and class II types were obtained from metadata supplied by the sample provider rather than from assay-based typing. The prospective study material was composed of cDNA or gDNA derived from T cells, B-cell-depleted T cells, or PBMCs. Nearly every sample came with metadata listing a de-identified subject ID, COVID-19 status, age in years and sex. Beyond this particular receptor, the publication reports: How much clinical and demographic metadata was included differed by source and by participant, and the metadata was provided uncurated.

Participants in the prospective study were aged about 18 to 100 years, lived in under 30 United States geographic areas, and enrolled through a virtual design. In the prospective study, cohorts were assigned on the basis of participant-reported clinical history obtained from a screening survey and a study questionnaire. Exposed participants had been in contact, within 2 weeks of entering the study, with a person who had a PCR-confirmed or clinician-diagnosed case of COVID-19. Each participant in the prospective study had whole blood, serum and a nasopharyngeal or oropharyngeal swab collected by mobile phlebotomists. Over a 2-month period, participants in the prospective study had the option of providing additional blood draws and questionnaires. Before DNA extraction, blood samples from the prospective study were shipped at room temperature or frozen. At the junction V is shortened by 3 bases and J by 7 bases; bases outside the gene matches: 5. Spanning cysteine to phenylalanine, the CDR3 consists of 13 amino acids. Kept here is only the CDR3 DNA, which spans 39 bases and is read in frame from base 1. For CDR1 and CDR2, the germline V gene (reference sequence) lists SEHNR and FQNEAQ.

Remarks on this clone: What this receptor recognizes is not known. No much larger clonotype is one base removed from it; base qualities were not supplied.

TCRbeta CDR3 regions were amplified from genomic DNA by means of the immunoSEQ Assay, a bias-controlled multiplex PCR. The authors' pipeline ran thus. The number of nucleated cells in each sample was estimated by amplification of reference gene primers within the assay. Sequence reads were collapsed and filtered to measure the absolute abundance of every unique TCRbeta CDR3 rearrangement. For each sample, productive Simpson clonality was calculated as the square root of Simpson's diversity index across productive rearrangements. Here the immuneACCESS table is served through TCRdb, limited to in-frame sequences with V and J called. Missing clones are a known gap in these copies; in checked studies unresolved V genes cover under half, and the rest lacks a known reason. The V and J calls and the clone size are those of that table, but D and trimming were determined from the DNA. This sample is represented by roughly 200,000 clones; roughly 85% of them were singletons. Around 4.6% of the sample lies in the top ten.

The sample was PBMCs or T cells enriched from blood (not recorded which). The V and J segments used are TRBV7-9 and TRBJ1-2; 7 bases in the middle match TRBD1. The receptor was derived from a woman aged 45-60 years who had been exposed to COVID-19. The DNA is TGTGCCAGCAGCTTGCAGACAGGGTTTGGCTACACCTTC. This gives the protein CASSLQTGFGYTF.